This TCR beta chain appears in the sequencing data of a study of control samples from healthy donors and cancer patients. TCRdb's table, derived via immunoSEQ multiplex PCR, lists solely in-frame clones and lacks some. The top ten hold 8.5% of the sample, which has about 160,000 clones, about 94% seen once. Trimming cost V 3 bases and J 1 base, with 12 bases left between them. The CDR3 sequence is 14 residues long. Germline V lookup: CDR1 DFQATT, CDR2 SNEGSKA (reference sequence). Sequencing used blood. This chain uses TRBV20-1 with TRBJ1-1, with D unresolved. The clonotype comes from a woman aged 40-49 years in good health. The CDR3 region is CSASLMGRNTEAFF. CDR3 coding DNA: TGCAGTGCTAGTTTAATGGGGAGGAACACTGAAGCTTTCTTT.